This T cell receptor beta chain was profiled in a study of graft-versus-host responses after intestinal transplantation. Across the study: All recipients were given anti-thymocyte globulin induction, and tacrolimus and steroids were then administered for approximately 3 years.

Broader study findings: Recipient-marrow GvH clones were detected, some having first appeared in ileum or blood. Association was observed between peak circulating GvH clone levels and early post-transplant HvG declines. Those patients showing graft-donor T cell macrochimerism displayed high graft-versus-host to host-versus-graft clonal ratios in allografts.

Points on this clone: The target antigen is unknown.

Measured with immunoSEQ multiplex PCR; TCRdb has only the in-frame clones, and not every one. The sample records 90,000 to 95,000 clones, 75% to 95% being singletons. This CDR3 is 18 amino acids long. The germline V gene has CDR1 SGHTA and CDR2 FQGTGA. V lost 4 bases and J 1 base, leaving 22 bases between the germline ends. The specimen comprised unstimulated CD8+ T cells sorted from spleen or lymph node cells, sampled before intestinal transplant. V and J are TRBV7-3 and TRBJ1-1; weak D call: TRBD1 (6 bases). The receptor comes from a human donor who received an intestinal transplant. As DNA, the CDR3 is TGTGCCAGCAGCTCATTAGGGAACAGGGTAGGGGAGAACACTGAAGCTTTCTTT. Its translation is CASSSLGNRVGENTEAFF.